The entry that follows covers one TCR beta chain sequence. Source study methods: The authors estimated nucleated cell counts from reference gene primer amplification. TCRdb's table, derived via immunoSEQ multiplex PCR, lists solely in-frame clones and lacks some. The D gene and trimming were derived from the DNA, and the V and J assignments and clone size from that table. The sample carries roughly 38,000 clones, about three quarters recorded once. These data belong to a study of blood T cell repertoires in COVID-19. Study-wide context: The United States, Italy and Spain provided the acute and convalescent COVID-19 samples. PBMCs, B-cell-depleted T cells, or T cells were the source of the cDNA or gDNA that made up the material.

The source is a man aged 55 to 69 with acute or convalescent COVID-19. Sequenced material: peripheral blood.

The CDR3: CASSETGANTEAFF. The DNA of the CDR3 is TGTGCCAGCAGCGAGACAGGGGCGAACACTGAAGCTTTCTTT. The chain has TRBV5-6 and TRBJ1-1, with TRBD1 identical over 8 bases. Germline lookup yields CDR1 SGHDT and CDR2 YYEEEE. With 4 bases clipped from V and 1 base from J, the junction kept 3 bases outside the gene matches. CDR3 length: 14 amino acids.